What follows describes a single T cell receptor (beta chain). Its antigen is still unknown. 60 Vbeta and 13 Jbeta primers were used in PCR. Some clones are missing from TCRdb's copy, which holds only in-frame ones; the method was immunoSEQ multiplex PCR. The data show some 110,000 clones, more than 75% seen once. The data originate from a study of cytomegalovirus exposure and HLA in healthy donors. Whole-study context: Out of about 180 million T cells, an earlier analysis found over 90 million unique TCR beta sequences in total. Genetic ancestry analysis placed around 76% of the 398 donors that were genotyped in the Caucasian-associated cluster.

Notes on the study in general: In a later analysis, more than 15,000 TCR beta sequences were associated with HLA alleles at 0.05 false discovery rate. V- and J-gene trimming in TCR beta was tied to a missense DCLRE1C variant by an analysis performed later.

J lost 2 bases, V lost 2 bases, and 4 bases had no gene match. The germline V gene encodes CDR1 SGDLS and CDR2 YYNGEE. The CDR3 has 15 residues. The sequence was collected from a woman in her sixties in good health and CMV-seropositive. What was sequenced was PBMCs. This chain connects TRBV9 to TRBJ2-3; TRBD2 aligns across 8 bases. The CDR3 bases are TGTGCCAGCAGCGTTCGGGGGGGCGCCACAGATACGCAGTATTTT. Amino acid sequence: CASSVRGGATDTQYF.